This T cell receptor beta chain is drawn from a study of Ad26.COV2.S vaccination and SARS-CoV-2 variants (TCRdb year 2021). Study-level background: Donors in the vaccine arm were drawn from COV1001, a multicentre, randomized, double-blind, placebo-controlled phase I-IIa trial testing Ad26.COV2.S in healthy adults. Ad26.COV2.S was administered intramuscularly at a dose of 5x10^10 or 1x10^11 viral particles, either as one shot or as two shots given 56 days apart. TCRbeta repertoire sequencing was used to assess the specificity and breadth of SARS-CoV-2-reactive T cell receptors after Ad26.COV2.S vaccination. The TCR-sequenced set comprised around 30 samples: around 20 Ad26.COV2.S vaccine recipients, 5 placebo recipients and 8 SARS-CoV-2 convalescent individuals. Trial participants were randomized into five groups of five: low-dose or high-dose Ad26.COV2.S given once or twice, or placebo on both occasions. Blinding of investigators to trial group allocation was maintained during experiments and outcome assessment. Results and caveats for the whole study, not just this receptor: The authors noted that the TCR breadth and depth analyses may have underestimated total T cell responses. Substantial breadth of spike-specific CD8+ and CD4+ T cell responses was reported after vaccination. Comparing responses between vaccine doses or regimens was not something the study was powered to do. Comparable non-spike TCR breadth was observed between vaccine and placebo recipients, consistent with only spike being contained in the vaccine. Compared with placebo recipients, Ad26.COV2.S recipients showed higher spike-specific TCR breadth (P = 0.0014).

TCRbeta CDR3 regions were sequenced with the immunoSEQ Assay. After extraction, genomic DNA underwent amplification by bias-controlled multiplex PCR, followed by high-throughput sequencing. Per the authors' processing: To quantify the absolute abundance of every unique TCRbeta CDR3 region, sequences were collapsed and filtered. Usable DNA was measured by amplifying reference genes present in all nucleated cells, and TCRbeta template counts were normalized to that usable DNA to estimate T cell fraction. Repertoire TCRs were annotated as SARS-CoV-2-specific by exact matching of V gene, CDR3 amino acid sequence and J gene to a known reactive TCR set. The reference SARS-CoV-2 TCR set was obtained from MIRA and was filtered for enrichment in COVID-19-positive ImmuneCODE repertoires, whereby public or cross-reactive TCRs were removed. Using the MIRA antigens, annotated TCRs were further analysed by specific ORF or by position within an ORF. Depth was the summed frequency of annotated unique rearrangements, while breadth was defined as annotated unique rearrangements over total unique productive rearrangements. Two-sided Wilcoxon rank-sum tests were applied when comparing TCR breadth between groups. TCRdb took over this immuneACCESS table, retaining in-frame rearrangements with V and J assigned. Such tables are incomplete; in checked studies, under half of the missing clones stem from an unresolved V gene, and the remainder is unexplained. That table is the source of V, J and clone size, and D and trimming were worked out from the DNA. The sample contains roughly 700,000 clones, around 89% of them found a single time. In total, the top ten clones hold roughly 1.5% of the sample.

Counted from cysteine to phenylalanine, this CDR3 has 14 amino acids. This entry keeps only the CDR3 DNA: 42 bases, framed from base 1. About this clone: Its binding antigen is unknown. No much larger clonotype is one base removed from it; base qualities were not supplied.

The treatment or condition tag for this specimen amounts to: about 20 received Ad26.COV2.S at low or high dose, single or two shots; roughly five received placebo; per-sample allocation not given. For vaccine and placebo recipients, repertoires were sequenced using samples collected on day 63 after the first injection. Cohort 1b enrolled around 24 adults aged 18-55 years at a single site in Boston, USA, between 29 July and 7 August 2020. Ad26.COV2.S was a replication-incompetent adenovirus type 26 vector that expressed a prefusion-stabilized SARS-CoV-2 spike protein derived from the original Wuhan strain.

The receptor's source is a person between 18 and 65 years old who received the Ad26.COV2.S COVID-19 vaccine or a placebo. The sequencing here drew on peripheral blood, taken in a trial of Ad26.COV2.S vaccine versus placebo. The sequence is built from TRBV21-1 and TRBJ2-7; no check of the table's D call, TRBD1, against the DNA was made. TRBV21-1 is shown as a pseudogene. The CDR3 protein sequence reads: CASSPSTGGDEQYF. Read as DNA, the sequence is TGTGCCAGCAGCCCATCAACAGGGGGAGACGAGCAGTACTTC.